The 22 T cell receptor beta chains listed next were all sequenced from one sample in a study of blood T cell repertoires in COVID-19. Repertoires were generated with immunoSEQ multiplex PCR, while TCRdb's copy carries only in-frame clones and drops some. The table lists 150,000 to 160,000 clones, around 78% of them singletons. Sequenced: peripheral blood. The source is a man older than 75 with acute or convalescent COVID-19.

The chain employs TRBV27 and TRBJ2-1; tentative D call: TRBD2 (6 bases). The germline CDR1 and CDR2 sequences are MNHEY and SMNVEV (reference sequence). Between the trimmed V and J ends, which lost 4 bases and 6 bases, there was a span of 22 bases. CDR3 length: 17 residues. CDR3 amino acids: CASSSIFGPAGGNEQFF. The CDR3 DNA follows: TGTGCCAGCAGTTCCATCTTCGGACCCGCCGGGGGCAATGAGCAGTTCTTC.

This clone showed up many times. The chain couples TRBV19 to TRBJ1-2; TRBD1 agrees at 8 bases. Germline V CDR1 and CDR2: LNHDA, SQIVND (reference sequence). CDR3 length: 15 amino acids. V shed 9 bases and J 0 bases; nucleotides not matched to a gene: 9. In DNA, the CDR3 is TGTGCCAGCAGGACAGGGAAAAGCACTAACTATGGCTACACCTTC. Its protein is CASRTGKSTNYGYTF.

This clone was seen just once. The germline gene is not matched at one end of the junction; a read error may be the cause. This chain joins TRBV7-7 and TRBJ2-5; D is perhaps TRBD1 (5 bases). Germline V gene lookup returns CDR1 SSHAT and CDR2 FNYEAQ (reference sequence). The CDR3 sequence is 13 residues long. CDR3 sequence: CASSSGSQETQYF. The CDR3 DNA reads TGTGCTAGCAGCTCAGGGTCCCAAGAGACCCAGTACTTC.

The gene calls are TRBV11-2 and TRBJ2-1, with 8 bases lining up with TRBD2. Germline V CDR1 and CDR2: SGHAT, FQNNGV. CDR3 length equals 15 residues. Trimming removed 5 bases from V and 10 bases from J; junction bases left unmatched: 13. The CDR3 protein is CASSLSTGGLEEQFF. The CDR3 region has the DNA TGTGCCAGCAGCCTCAGCACGGGGGGGCTAGAGGAGCAGTTCTTC.

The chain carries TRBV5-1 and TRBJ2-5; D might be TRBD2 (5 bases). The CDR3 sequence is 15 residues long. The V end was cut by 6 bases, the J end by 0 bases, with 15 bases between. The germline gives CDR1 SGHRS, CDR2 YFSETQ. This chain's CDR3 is CASTSGGLYQETQYF. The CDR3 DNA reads TGCGCCAGCACCTCGGGCGGGCTGTACCAAGAGACCCAGTACTTC.

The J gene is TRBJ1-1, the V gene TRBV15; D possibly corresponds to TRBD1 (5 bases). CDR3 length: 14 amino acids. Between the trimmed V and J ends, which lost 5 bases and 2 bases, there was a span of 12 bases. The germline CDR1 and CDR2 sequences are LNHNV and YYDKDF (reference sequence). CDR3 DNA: TGTGCCACCAGCCGGATGGGGGGAAACACTGAAGCTTTCTTT. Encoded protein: CATSRMGGNTEAFF.

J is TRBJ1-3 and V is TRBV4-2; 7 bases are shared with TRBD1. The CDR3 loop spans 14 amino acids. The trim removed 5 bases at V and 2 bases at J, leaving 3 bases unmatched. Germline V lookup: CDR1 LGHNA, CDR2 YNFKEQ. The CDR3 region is CASSVTGTGNTIYF. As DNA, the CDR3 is TGTGCCAGCAGCGTGACAGGGACTGGAAACACCATATATTTT.

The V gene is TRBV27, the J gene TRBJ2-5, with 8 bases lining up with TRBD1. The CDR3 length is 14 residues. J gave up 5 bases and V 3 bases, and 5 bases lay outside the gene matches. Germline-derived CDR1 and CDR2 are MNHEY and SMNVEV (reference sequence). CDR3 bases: TGTGCCAGCAGTTTCCAGGGGGCGGAGGAGACCCAGTACTTC. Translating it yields CASSFQGAEETQYF.

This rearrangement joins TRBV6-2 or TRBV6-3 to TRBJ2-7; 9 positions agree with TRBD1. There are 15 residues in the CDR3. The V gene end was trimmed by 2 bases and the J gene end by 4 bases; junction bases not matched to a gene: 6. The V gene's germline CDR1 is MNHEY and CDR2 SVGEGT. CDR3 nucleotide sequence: TGTGCCAGCAGTTACACGGACAGGGGCACGTACGAGCAGTACTTC. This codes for CASSYTDRGTYEQYF.

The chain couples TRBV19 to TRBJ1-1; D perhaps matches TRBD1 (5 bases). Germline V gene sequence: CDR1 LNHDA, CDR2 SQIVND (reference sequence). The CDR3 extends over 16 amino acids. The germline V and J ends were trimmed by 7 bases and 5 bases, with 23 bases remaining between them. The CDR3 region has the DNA TGTGCCAGTACTCTTAGCGGGGGAGGGATTGGAACTGAAGCTTTCTTT. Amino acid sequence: CASTLSGGGIGTEAFF.

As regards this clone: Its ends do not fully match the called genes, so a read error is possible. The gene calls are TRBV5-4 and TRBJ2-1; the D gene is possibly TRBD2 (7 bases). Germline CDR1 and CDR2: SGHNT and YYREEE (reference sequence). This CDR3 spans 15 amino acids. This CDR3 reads CASSLGGGNYNEQFF. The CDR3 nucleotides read TGTGCCAGCAGTTTGGGGGGGGGCAATTACAATGAGCAGTTCTTC.

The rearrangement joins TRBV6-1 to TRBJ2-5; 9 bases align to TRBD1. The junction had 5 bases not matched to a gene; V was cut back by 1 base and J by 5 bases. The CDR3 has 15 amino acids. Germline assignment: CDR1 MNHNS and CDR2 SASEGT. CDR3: CASSEGDRARETQYF. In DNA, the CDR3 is TGTGCCAGCAGTGAAGGGGACAGGGCTAGGGAGACCCAGTACTTC.

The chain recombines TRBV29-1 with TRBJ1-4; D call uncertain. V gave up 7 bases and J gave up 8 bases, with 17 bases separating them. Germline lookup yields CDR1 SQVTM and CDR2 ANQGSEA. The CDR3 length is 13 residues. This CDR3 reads CSAFEEGGEKLFF. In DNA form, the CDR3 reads TGCAGCGCCTTCGAGGAGGGAGGCGAAAAACTGTTTTTT.

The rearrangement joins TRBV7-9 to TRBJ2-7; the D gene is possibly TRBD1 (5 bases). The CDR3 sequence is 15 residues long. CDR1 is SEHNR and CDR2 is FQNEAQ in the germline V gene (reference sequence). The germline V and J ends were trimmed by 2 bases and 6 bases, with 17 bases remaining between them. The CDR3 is CASSLYRQGGSEQYF. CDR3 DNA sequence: TGTGCCAGCAGCTTATATAGGCAGGGTGGCTCCGAGCAGTACTTC.

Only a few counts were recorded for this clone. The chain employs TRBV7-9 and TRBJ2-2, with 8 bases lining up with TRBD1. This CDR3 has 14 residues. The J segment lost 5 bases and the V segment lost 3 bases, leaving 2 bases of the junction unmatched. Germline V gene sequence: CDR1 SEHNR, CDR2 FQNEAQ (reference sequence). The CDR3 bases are TGTGCCAGCAGCTTCGGACAGGGTACCGGGGAGCTGTTTTTT. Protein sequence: CASSFGQGTGELFF. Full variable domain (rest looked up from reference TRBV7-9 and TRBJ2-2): DTGVSQNPRHKITKRGQNVTFRCDPISEHNRLYWYRQTLGQGPEFLTYFQNEAQLEKSRLLSDRFSAERPKGSFSTLEIQRTEQGDSAMYLCASSFGQGTGELFFGEGSRLTVL.

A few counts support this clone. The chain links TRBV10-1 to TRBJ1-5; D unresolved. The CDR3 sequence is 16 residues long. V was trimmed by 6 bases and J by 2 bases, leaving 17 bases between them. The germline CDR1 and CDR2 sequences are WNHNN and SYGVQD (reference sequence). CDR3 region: CASSSCGVWGNQPQHF. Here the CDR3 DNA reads TGCGCCAGCAGCTCATGCGGGGTTTGGGGCAATCAGCCCCAGCATTTT.

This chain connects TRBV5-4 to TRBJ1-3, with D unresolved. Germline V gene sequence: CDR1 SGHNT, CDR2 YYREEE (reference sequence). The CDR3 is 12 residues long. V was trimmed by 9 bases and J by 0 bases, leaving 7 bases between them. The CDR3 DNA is TGTGCCATCGGAGACTCTGGAAACACCATATATTTT. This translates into CAIGDSGNTIYF.

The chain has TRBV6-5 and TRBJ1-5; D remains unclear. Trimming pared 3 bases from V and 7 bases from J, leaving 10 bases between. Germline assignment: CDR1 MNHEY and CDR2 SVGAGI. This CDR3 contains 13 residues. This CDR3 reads CASSYSQVQPQHF. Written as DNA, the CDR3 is TGTGCCAGCAGTTATTCCCAGGTACAGCCCCAGCATTTT.

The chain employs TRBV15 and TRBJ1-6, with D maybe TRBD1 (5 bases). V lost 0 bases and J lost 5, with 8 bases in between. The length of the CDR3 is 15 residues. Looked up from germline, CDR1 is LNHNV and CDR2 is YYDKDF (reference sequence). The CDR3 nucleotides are TGTGCCACCAGCAGAGATCCAGGGAATAATTCACCCCTCCACTTT. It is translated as CATSRDPGNNSPLHF.

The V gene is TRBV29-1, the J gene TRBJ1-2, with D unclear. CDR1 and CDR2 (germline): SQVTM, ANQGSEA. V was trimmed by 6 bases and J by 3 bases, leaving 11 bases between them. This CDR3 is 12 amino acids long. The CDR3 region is CSVRSGDYGYTF. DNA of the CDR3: TGCAGCGTCCGCAGTGGAGACTATGGCTACACCTTC. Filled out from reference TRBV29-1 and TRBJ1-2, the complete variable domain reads SAVISQKPSRDICQRGTSLTIQCQVDSQVTMMFWYRQQPGQSLTLIATANQGSEATYESGFVIDKFPISRPNLTFSTLTVSNMSPEDSSIYLCSVRSGDYGYTFGSGTRLTVV.

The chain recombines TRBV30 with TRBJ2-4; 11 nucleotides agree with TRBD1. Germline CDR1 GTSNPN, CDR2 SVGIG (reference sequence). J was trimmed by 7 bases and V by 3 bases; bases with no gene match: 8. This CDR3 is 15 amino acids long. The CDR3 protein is CAWSGTGGSWNIQYF. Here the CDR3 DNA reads TGTGCCTGGAGCGGGACAGGGGGATCGTGGAACATTCAGTACTTC.

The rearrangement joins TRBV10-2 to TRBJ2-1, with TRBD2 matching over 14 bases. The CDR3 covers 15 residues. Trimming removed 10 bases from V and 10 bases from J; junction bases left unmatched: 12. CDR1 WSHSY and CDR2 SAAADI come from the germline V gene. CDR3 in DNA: TGCGCCATCCGACTAGCGGGGGGGCCATTTGGAGAGCAGTTCTTC. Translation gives CAIRLAGGPFGEQFF.